The rows below give T cell receptor beta chains drawn from one sample of a study of CD8 T cells in ankylosing spondylitis. TCRdb re-derived calls from the 5' RACE reads in MiXCR, one entry per CDR3 protein. Of about 500,000 distinct CDR3 sequences in the sample, approximately 5.3% were seen once. The specimen was blood, either unsorted or a sorted T cell fraction (not recorded which). The receptors come from a male donor with ankylosing spondylitis. Each CDR3 is given with its conserved first and last residue. D genes are given only for firm matches. Clone size appears in some rows only: once, few, many, or a class for an expanded clone.

V	D	length	J	size	CDR3	DNA
TRBV7-2	TRBD2	15	TRBJ2-7	many	CASSLAPGGSYEQYF	TGTGCCAGCAGCTTAGCGCCGGGGGGTTCGTACGAGCAGTACTTC
TRBV5-1	TRBD1	15	TRBJ2-7	many	CASSLVLGDSGEQYF	TGCGCCAGCAGCTTGGTACTAGGGGACAGTGGCGAGCAGTACTTC
TRBV7-2	-	15	TRBJ2-1	many	CASSLRNPGYNEQFF	TGTGCCAGCAGCTTACGAAACCCCGGGTACAATGAGCAGTTCTTC
TRBV5-1	-	16	TRBJ2-3	few	CASSSPGQGGGDTQYF	TGCGCCAGCAGCTCCCCCGGGCAGGGGGGGGGAGATACGCAGTATTTT
TRBV7-2	-	16	TRBJ1-2	-	CASSRPPYVRIEGYTF	TGTGCCAGCAGCCGCCCGCCTTATGTTAGGATCGAGGGCTACACCTTC
TRBV15	-	14	TRBJ2-2	many	CATSRGKGSGELFF	TGTGCCACCAGCAGAGGCAAGGGGTCCGGGGAGCTGTTTTTT
TRBV20-1	-	12	TRBJ2-7	many	CSARTSSYEQYF	TGCAGTGCTAGAACTAGTTCCTACGAGCAGTACTTC
TRBV28	-	13	TRBJ2-7	many	CASSYGSLYEQYF	TGTGCCAGCAGCTACGGGTCCCTATACGAGCAGTACTTC
TRBV10-3	-	12	TRBJ2-5	many	CAISGRTLGQYF	TGTGCCATCAGTGGAAGGACCCTCGGCCAGTACTTC
TRBV20-1	-	16	TRBJ1-6	many	CSARGRKSSYNSPLHF	TGCAGTGCTAGAGGCAGGAAGAGCTCCTATAATTCACCCCTCCACTTT
TRBV7-6	-	17	TRBJ2-6	-	CASVAGISYSGANVLTF	TGTGCCAGCGTGGCAGGGATAAGTTATTCTGGGGCCAACGTCCTGACTTTC
TRBV12-5	TRBD1	15	TRBJ1-1	many	CASGLSRGRRAEAFF	TGTGCTAGTGGTTTGTCGAGGGGGCGACGTGCTGAAGCTTTCTTT
TRBV29-1	-	11	TRBJ1-1	many	CSVESERGAFF	TGCAGCGTTGAAAGCGAGCGGGGCGCTTTCTTT
TRBV5-1	TRBD2	16	TRBJ2-5	many	CASSLSVAGGQETQYF	TGCGCCAGCAGCTTGTCCGTAGCGGGGGGCCAAGAGACCCAGTACTTC
TRBV12-3/TRBV12-4	-	16	TRBJ2-1	-	CASSLAGLEGNNEQFF	TGTGCCAGCAGTTTAGCGGGGCTAGAGGGTAACAATGAGCAGTTCTTC
TRBV4-3	-	15	TRBJ1-6	many	CASSQEAADNSPLHF	TGCGCCAGCAGCCAAGAGGCGGCTGATAATTCACCCCTCCACTTT
TRBV5-1	TRBD1	16	TRBJ2-7	many	CASSGGTGILSYEQYF	TGCGCCAGCAGCGGCGGGACAGGGATTCTAAGCTACGAGCAGTACTTC
TRBV2	-	17	TRBJ2-7	-	CASSVFRGAGSRDEQYF	TGTGCCAGCAGTGTATTCCGTGGGGCGGGTTCCCGGGACGAGCAGTACTTC
TRBV28	TRBD2	14	TRBJ2-3	many	CASSFRDYRDTQYF	TGTGCCAGCAGTTTCCGGGACTATCGTGATACGCAGTATTTT
TRBV29-1	-	13	TRBJ1-5	many	CSVSQGGNQPQHF	TGCAGCGTTTCACAGGGTGGGAATCAGCCCCAGCATTTT
TRBV20-1	TRBD2	13	TRBJ2-7	many	CSARVAGGYEQYF	TGCAGTGCTAGAGTAGCGGGTGGCTACGAGCAGTACTTC
TRBV20-1	-	16	TRBJ2-2	many	CSAPLAGDANTGELFF	TGCAGTGCCCCATTGGCGGGCGACGCGAACACCGGGGAGCTGTTTTTT
TRBV7-2	-	14	TRBJ1-6	many	CASSSPAGLSPLHF	TGTGCCAGCAGCTCCCCGGCGGGTCTCTCACCCCTCCACTTT
TRBV5-1	-	12	TRBJ2-2	many	CASSWRGLELFF	TGCGCCAGCAGCTGGCGTGGACTTGAGCTGTTTTTT
TRBV7-9	TRBD1	14	TRBJ2-7	many	CASSSPGQLYEQYF	TGTGCCAGCAGCTCGCCGGGACAGTTATACGAGCAGTACTTC
TRBV14	-	14	TRBJ1-3	many	CASSQDRAGNTIYF	TGTGCCAGCAGCCAAGACAGGGCTGGAAACACCATATATTTT
TRBV18	TRBD1	13	TRBJ2-7	-	CASSGQVVYEQYF	TGTGCCAGCTCCGGACAGGTAGTCTACGAGCAGTACTTC
TRBV12-5	-	11	TRBJ2-5	many	CASAIQETQYF	TGTGCTAGTGCCATCCAAGAGACCCAGTACTTC
TRBV5-1	-	13	TRBJ2-5	-	CASSFSDEETQYF	TGCGCCAGCAGCTTCAGTGACGAGGAGACCCAGTACTTC
TRBV29-1	-	14	TRBJ2-7	many	CSVVGGRRTYEQYF	TGCAGCGTTGTAGGCGGACGACGCACCTACGAGCAGTACTTC
TRBV7-8	TRBD1	16	TRBJ2-2	many	CASSSGQGMFSGELFF	TGTGCCAGCAGCTCCGGACAGGGGATGTTCTCCGGGGAGCTGTTTTTT
TRBV6-5	TRBD2	17	TRBJ2-1	-	CASSYQLAGGLENEQFF	TGTGCCAGCAGTTACCAACTAGCGGGAGGGTTAGAAAATGAGCAGTTCTTC